The rows below give T cell receptor beta chains drawn from one sample of a study of T-cell memory formation after mild COVID-19. TCRdb analysed the 5' RACE reads with MiXCR anew, one entry per CDR3 protein. The sample contains around 300,000 distinct CDR3 sequences, 13% to 15% of which appear only once. Sequencing was carried out using PBMCs or a T cell subset sorted from them (not recorded which). These receptor sequences come from a man younger than 35 who had mild COVID-19 (a few samples of this study predate the infection). Cell type and time point are not known. CDR3s include the opening cysteine and the closing phenylalanine or tryptophan. The order of the fields is V gene, clone size, J gene, CDR3 protein. Expanded clones are given a class, and other clones once, few, many or no size at all.

V: TRBV7-3; size: .; J: TRBJ1-2; CDR3: CASSTRGGQGYTF
V: TRBV20-1; size: few; J: TRBJ2-2; CDR3: CSATGQANTGELFF
V: TRBV30; size: few; J: TRBJ2-3; CDR3: CAWRTVDTQYF
V: TRBV9; size: few; J: TRBJ1-4; CDR3: CASSVAGGGEKLFF
V: TRBV5-1; size: .; J: TRBJ1-2; CDR3: CASSPSGRNYGYTF
V: TRBV20-1; size: .; J: TRBJ2-3; CDR3: CSAREGSLTDTQYF
V: TRBV5-1; size: few; J: TRBJ1-2; CDR3: CASSIDRVRDGYTF
V: TRBV3-1; size: .; J: TRBJ2-1; CDR3: CATKSSGGAGDEQFF
V: TRBV18; size: few; J: TRBJ1-6; CDR3: CASSRVTGTGGALASPLHF
V: TRBV5-4; size: .; J: TRBJ2-3; CDR3: CASSVTGTGRHTQYF
V: TRBV5-6; size: .; J: TRBJ2-3; CDR3: CASSLGMSTVFTDTQYF
V: TRBV5-6; size: .; J: TRBJ2-5; CDR3: CASSIGTGEETQYF
V: TRBV15; size: .; J: TRBJ1-2; CDR3: CATSRNHPTGIYGYTF
V: TRBV20-1; size: many; J: TRBJ1-5; CDR3: CSATQGNSNQPQHF
V: TRBV12-3/TRBV12-4; size: few; J: TRBJ2-1; CDR3: CASSSDRVAVNEQFF
V: TRBV4-3; size: few; J: TRBJ2-3; CDR3: CASSQDIVKQRGRNTQYF
V: TRBV6-5; size: few; J: TRBJ1-2; CDR3: CASSYSSGGSYGYTF
V: TRBV4-3; size: .; J: TRBJ1-3; CDR3: CASSQDQGAGNTIYF
V: TRBV12-3/TRBV12-4; size: many; J: TRBJ1-2; CDR3: CASRGTAGNYGYTF
V: TRBV5-1; size: few; J: TRBJ2-1; CDR3: CASRRDSSSYNEQFF
V: TRBV5-1; size: .; J: TRBJ1-2; CDR3: CASSLETGAGYTF
V: TRBV6-6; size: .; J: TRBJ1-5; CDR3: CASSWDTDDQPQHF
V: TRBV11-2; size: few; J: TRBJ2-5; CDR3: CASHGGEETQYF
V: TRBV4-3; size: .; J: TRBJ1-1; CDR3: CASSQDQTAIWAEAFF
V: TRBV7-9; size: .; J: TRBJ2-1; CDR3: CASSLGSGGTNYEQFF
V: TRBV7-6; size: .; J: TRBJ2-1; CDR3: CASSHRLAGARGDEQFF
V: TRBV19; size: once; J: TRBJ1-2; CDR3: CASTLVNTNYGYTF
V: TRBV30; size: few; J: TRBJ2-1; CDR3: CAWSAGGNEQFF
V: TRBV7-8; size: .; J: TRBJ2-1; CDR3: CASSLVDRGLEQFF
V: TRBV5-1; size: .; J: TRBJ2-4; CDR3: CASSAAPGAQNIQYF
V: TRBV29-1; size: .; J: TRBJ2-3; CDR3: CSARDRETDTQYF